This TCR beta chain was identified in a study of CXCR3-negative and CXCR3-positive naive CD8 T cells (dated by TCRdb to the late 2010s). About the full investigation: In total, around 140 million TRB reads were obtained, corresponding to roughly 1.5 +/- 0.3 million reads per library. TRBV-TRBJ cluster analysis included naive subsets from 5 donors and memory cells from 3 donors. The diversity and physicochemical repertoire analyses included ten to eleven donors pooled from two independent experiments. Paper-wide results and their limitations: Compared with CXCR3-negative naive cells, CXCR3-positive naive cells had TRB CDR3s with higher hydrophobicity (lower Kidera factor 4), lower energy, and higher strength and volume indices. Comparably high repertoire diversity was found in both naive subsets, whereas much lower repertoire diversity was found in memory CD8+ T cells. Because surface CD5, which has been linked to self-reactivity in mice, was comparable between naive subsets, TCR interaction strength was also inferred from TRB CDR3 physicochemical properties. Freshly isolated PBMCs were used for most assays because CXCR3 expression partially decreased after cryopreservation. Similar TRBV-TRBJ usage was shown by naive CXCR3-negative and CXCR3-positive cells from the same donor, whereas distinct patterns were shown by memory cells.

Sequencing took place on a NextSeq 550. The Human TCR Profiling Kit (MiLaboratory) was used to make UMI-labeled 5' RACE TRB cDNA libraries. The full amount of extracted RNA was used for cDNA synthesis, and the full amount of resulting cDNA was used for PCR amplification. The libraries were made side by side, with each library going through the same number of PCR cycles. Processing in the source paper ran as follows. MIGEC and MiXCR extracted about 50,000 +/- 10,000 unique UMI-labeled TRB cDNA molecules per library, requiring at least two reads per UMI. Each library averaged about 40,000 +/- 10,000 functional in-frame TRB CDR3 nucleotide clonotypes without stop codons. After downsampling to 5000 UMI-labeled TRB molecules per sample, diversity metrics, including normalized Shannon-Wiener and Chao1, were computed in VDJtools. VDJtools was used to calculate clonotype-size-weighted physicochemical properties of the central five CDR3 residues, namely interaction energy, strength, volume and Kidera factor 4. TCRdb reprocessed the sequencing reads and holds a single record per CDR3 protein sequence, with no DNA. These V and J calls derive from TCRdb rather than the authors' analysis. The sample has roughly 26,000 distinct CDR3 sequences on record. The ten largest clones represent roughly 2.8% of the sample.

Each CD8+ T cell subset was flow-sorted in triplicate, with fewer than 350,000 cells per subset placed directly into RLT lysis buffer. To exclude memory contaminants, naive CD8+ T cells were stringently defined as CD45RO-CCR7+CD27+CD95-. Using standard density gradient centrifugation, peripheral blood mononuclear cells were isolated from buffy coats. Naive CXCR3-negative and CXCR3-positive CD8+ T cells were flow-sorted using a FACSAria III. An RNeasy Mini Kit was used to extract total RNA from the sorted cells. This clonotype registers as medium-sized (0.01 to 0.1%) by frequency; no count is noted. Its antigen is currently not known. The germline V gene provides CDR1 SNHLY and CDR2 FYNNEI. CDR3 length: 16 amino acids, cysteine to phenylalanine. No DNA sequence is on record.

Material: naive CXCR3- CD8+ T cells from blood. Interpreted using the paper, the cell subset or site label stands for: CD45RO-CCR7+CD27+CD95- naive CD8+ T cells lacking CXCR3 (TNR3-). Rearrangement joined TRBV2 to TRBJ1-5. The receptor's source is a human donor in good health. Some clones in this sample may be carry-over from other donors' samples. The CDR3 corresponds to CASLEEASRTNQPQHF.